These T cell receptor beta chains were read from a single sample in a study of cytomegalovirus exposure and HLA in healthy donors. The method was immunoSEQ multiplex PCR; TCRdb's version includes in-frame clones alone and lacks a portion of them. The sample records 100,000 to 150,000 clones, approximately 79% being singletons. Specimen: PBMCs. These receptors all stem from a man aged 25-40 years in good health and CMV-seronegative. Both conserved end residues are part of each CDR3. Each record gives: J gene, D gene, clone size, V gene, CDR3 protein, CDR3 DNA. The D gene is left open where the match is weak. Size values are once, few and many counts, or a class for expanded clones, and some rows have none.

TRBJ1-2 - - TRBV30 CAWTVFDSLYGYTF TGTGCCTGGACTGTGTTCGACAGTCTCTATGGCTACACCTTC
TRBJ1-1 - - TRBV14 CASSPRGASTEAFF TGTGCCAGCAGCCCCCGGGGGGCGAGCACTGAAGCTTTCTTT
TRBJ2-5 TRBD1 - TRBV13 CASSLDREETQYF TGTGCCAGCAGCCTAGACAGGGAAGAGACCCAGTACTTC
TRBJ2-7 TRBD1 - TRBV5-4 CASSAGTGESYEQYF TGTGCCAGCAGCGCCGGGACAGGGGAGTCCTACGAGCAGTACTTC
TRBJ1-1 - - TRBV7-9 CSSSLGEWGVF TGTTCCAGCAGCTTAGGGGAGTGGGGGGTTTTT
TRBJ1-6 TRBD1 - TRBV28 CASSPLTGMGNNSPLHF TGTGCCAGCAGTCCATTGACAGGGATGGGTAATAATTCACCCCTCCACTTT
TRBJ1-1 TRBD1 - TRBV19 CASSIKDRRNTEAFF TGTGCCAGTAGTATTAAGGACAGGAGGAACACTGAAGCTTTCTTT
TRBJ1-5 TRBD1 - TRBV7-9 CASSLGQGDAGSQPQHF TGTGCCAGCAGCCTCGGACAGGGTGATGCCGGGAGTCAGCCCCAGCATTTT
TRBJ1-4 - - TRBV10-3 CAISESTVNEKLFF TGTGCCATCAGTGAGTCTACAGTTAATGAAAAACTGTTTTTT
TRBJ1-1 TRBD1 few TRBV27 CASSLTGARTEAFF TGTGCCAGCAGTTTGACAGGGGCACGGACTGAAGCTTTCTTT
TRBJ2-5 TRBD2 - TRBV7-6 CASSLVAGGGETQYF TGTGCCAGCAGCTTAGTTGCGGGGGGGGGAGAGACCCAGTACTTC
TRBJ2-5 TRBD2 - TRBV9 CASSVPSGGQETQYF TGTGCCAGCAGCGTACCTAGCGGGGGTCAAGAGACCCAGTACTTC
TRBJ2-1 - - TRBV30 CAWSPPYGEQFF TGTGCCTGGAGTCCTCCGTACGGTGAGCAGTTCTTC
TRBJ1-2 - few TRBV27 CASSSSQGYGYTF TGTGCCAGCAGTTCATCACAGGGTTATGGCTACACCTTC
TRBJ2-4 - - TRBV27 CASSLRHLAKNIQYF TGTGCCAGCAGTCTCCGACACTTAGCCAAAAACATTCAGTACTTC
TRBJ1-1 - - TRBV5-6 CASSPVGGPKNTEAFF TGTGCCAGCAGCCCCGTAGGAGGGCCCAAGAACACTGAAGCTTTCTTT
TRBJ2-7 - few TRBV6-1 CASKGGFSYEQYF TGTGCCAGCAAGGGGGGGTTTTCCTACGAGCAGTACTTC
TRBJ2-4 TRBD1 - TRBV5-6 CASSSGTGGIQYF TGTGCCAGCAGCTCGGGGACAGGGGGCATTCAGTACTTC
TRBJ2-1 TRBD1 - TRBV11-2 CASSPLPGTGKDSNEQFF TGTGCCAGCAGCCCACTTCCCGGGACAGGGAAGGACTCCAATGAGCAGTTCTTC
TRBJ1-6 TRBD1 - TRBV7-3 CASSLLSTGNSPLHF TGTGCCAGCAGTCTTCTCTCGACAGGGAACTCACCCCTCCACTTT
TRBJ1-1 - - TRBV4-3 CASSRRGITEAFF TGCGCCAGCAGCCGGCGAGGGATCACTGAAGCTTTCTTT
TRBJ1-6 - - TRBV5-1 CASSLEAGRGNSPLHF TGCGCCAGCAGCTTGGAGGCAGGCCGGGGAAATTCACCCCTCCACTTT
TRBJ2-7 - - TRBV5-4 CASSPGDSKTYEQYF TGTGCCAGCAGCCCTGGGGACTCTAAGACCTACGAGCAGTACTTC
TRBJ2-5 TRBD2 - TRBV7-9 CASRISGGYETQYF TGTGCCAGCAGGATTAGCGGGGGGTACGAGACCCAGTACTTC
TRBJ2-7 TRBD1 - TRBV7-9 CASSDRTGDYEQYF TGTGCCAGCAGCGACCGGACAGGGGACTACGAGCAGTACTTC
TRBJ2-7 TRBD1 few TRBV25-1 CASSEPGQGDYEQYF TGTGCCAGCAGTGAACCGGGACAGGGGGACTACGAGCAGTACTTC
TRBJ1-6 - - TRBV6-1 CASSEALSVNGGNNSPLYF TGTGCCAGCAGTGAAGCTCTCAGCGTTAACGGGGGGAATAATTCACCCCTCTACTTT
TRBJ2-7 - - TRBV21-1 CASSKEGLAGGYEQYF TGTGCCAGCAGCAAAGAAGGACTAGCGGGGGGGTACGAGCAGTACTTC
TRBJ1-2 - - TRBV20-1 CKYFDYGYTF TGCAAATATTTTGACTATGGCTACACCTTC
TRBJ2-7 - - TRBV9 CARAQLRQRLAYEQYF TGTGCCAGGGCCCAATTAAGACAGAGGTTAGCCTACGAGCAGTACTTC
TRBJ2-7 TRBD1 - TRBV30 CAWSRDRGYEQYF TGTGCCTGGAGTAGGGACAGGGGCTACGAGCAGTACTTC
TRBJ2-2 - - TRBV5-4 CASSKTVSGTGELFF TGTGCCAGCAGCAAGACAGTCTCAGGGACCGGGGAGCTGTTTTTT
TRBJ1-1 - - TRBV15 CATSRNPDRKPKEAFF TGTGCCACCAGCAGAAACCCCGACAGGAAACCTAAAGAAGCTTTCTTT